Here is one T cell receptor (beta chain) with its context. This clonotype was recorded many times. Its binding antigen is unknown. No clone much larger than this one lies a single base away; base qualities are absent. The record originates from a study of T-cell reconstitution after alpha-beta-depleted transplantation in children (TCRdb year 2016). Turning to the overall study: Using TCR repertoire profiling, the study quantitatively followed how T-cell immune reconstitution unfolded in children after TCRalphabeta/CD19-depleted allogeneic hematopoietic cell transplantation. The full study reports these points: In some patients, the high TCRbeta diversity seen at day 60 was put down to recipient T cells and intrathymic progenitors that had survived conditioning. Hyperexpanded clone frequencies declined over subsequent months; after one year, T-cell counts and TCRbeta diversity were mostly attributed to newly produced T cells. About two months after transplant, the apparently early recovery of alphabetaT-cell counts reportedly depended on just several hundred clones that had expanded rapidly and came from non-depleted graft cells.

The protocol used for the library was PCR. Sequencing instrument: Illumina HiSeq 2500. Molecular barcoding was employed in the preparation of TCR libraries, with unique molecular identifiers being used to normalize TCRbeta repertoire quantification. TCRdb applied fastp at Q25 and MiXCR to the public reads, then kept only in-frame beta chains. Identical CDR3 proteins give one entry, which carries the most common genes and DNA. The sample table shows a few hundred thousand distinct CDR3 sequences, and 15% to 20% are seen once. Under 30% of the sample goes to the ten largest clones. The sample's treatment or condition label, decoded: allogeneic hematopoietic cell transplantation with graft depleted of TCRalphabeta T cells and CD19 B cells. TCRalphabeta/CD19-depleted allogeneic hematopoietic cell grafts were given to the transplant recipients, all of whom were children. The input for sequencing was PBMCs, mostly from graft donor cells, taken 360 days after TCRalphabeta/CD19-depleted stem cell transplant. The receptor was isolated from a boy under two years old who had a stem cell transplant for Wiskott-Aldrich syndrome, so the T cells may come from the graft donor.

DNA sequence: TGTGCCAGCAGTCAATGGGAATACACTGAAGCTTTCTTT. This encodes CASSQWEYTEAFF. In this chain, TRBV12-3 or TRBV12-4 is recombined with TRBJ1-1; the D gene assignment is ambiguous. The junction shows trimming of 5 bases on V and 3 bases on J, plus 10 bases between the germline ends. Inclusive of the bounding cysteine and phenylalanine, the CDR3 is 13 residues long. Only the CDR3 part of the read is kept: 39 bases, read in frame from the first base.